This T cell receptor (beta chain) is from a study of T cell responses to AZD1222 COVID-19 vaccine. Findings and limits, study-wide: It was only after the peak T cell response that any repertoires were sampled.

Worth noting for this clone: Its antigen remains unidentified.

The assay was immunoSEQ multiplex PCR, and TCRdb's table has in-frame clones only and misses some. Of approximately 110,000 clones listed, approximately 90% are singletons. V shed 1 base and J shed 2 bases, with 11 bases lying between them. The length of the CDR3 is 15 residues. CDR1 MNHEY and CDR2 SMNVEV come from the germline V gene (reference sequence). This specimen consisted of peripheral blood, obtained on day 0 of AZD1222 vaccination. The origin of this receptor is an adult in good health. This rearrangement joins TRBV27 to TRBJ1-2; D is unclear. The chain's CDR3 is CASSLFPTWNYGYTF. CDR3 sequence (DNA): TGTGCCAGCAGTTTATTCCCGACATGGAACTATGGCTACACCTTC.